The 28 T cell receptor beta chains given below trace back to one sample, sequenced in a study of T cell responses to AZD1222 COVID-19 vaccine. Using immunoSEQ multiplex PCR, the repertoire was profiled, and TCRdb retains in-frame clones only, with some absent. The table has 150,000 or so clones, under 95% seen once; the top ten hold 5.1%. The input for sequencing was peripheral blood, taken 28 days after the second AZD1222 dose. The receptors stem from an adult who received the AZD1222 COVID-19 vaccine.

The chain carries TRBV7-6 and TRBJ2-2; TRBD1 or TRBD2 may be the D gene (5 bases each). This CDR3 contains 16 residues. CDR1 is SGHVS, CDR2 FNYEAQ, per germline. V dropped 2 bases and J dropped 0 bases, with 10 bases sitting between them. The CDR3 sequence: CASSLRGESNTGELFF. CDR3 DNA: TGTGCCAGCAGCTTAAGGGGAGAGTCGAACACCGGGGAGCTGTTTTTT.

A single count supports this clone. The chain carries TRBV15 and TRBJ2-1; tentatively, D is TRBD1 (6 bases). Trimming shortened V by 5 bases and J by 7 bases, and 18 bases separated the two germline ends. Per the germline V gene, CDR1 is LNHNV and CDR2 is YYDKDF (reference sequence). The CDR3 extends over 15 amino acids. CDR3 nucleotide sequence: TGTGCCACCAGCCGGGGAACAGGGAACCGGAATGAGCAGTTCTTC. Translating it yields CATSRGTGNRNEQFF. Based on the CDR3 plus reference TRBV15 and TRBJ2-1, the full variable domain is DAMVIQNPRYQVTQFGKPVTLSCSQTLNHNVMYWYQQKSSQAPKLLFHYYDKDFNNEADTPDNFQSRRPNTSFCFLDIRSPGLGDTAMYLCATSRGTGNRNEQFFGPGTRLTVL.

The J gene is TRBJ2-7, the V gene TRBV7-8, with D perhaps matching TRBD2 (6 bases). Germline V gene lookup returns CDR1 SGHVS and CDR2 FQNEAQ. This CDR3 comprises 15 residues. V was cut by 3 bases and J by 3 bases, with 15 bases left in between. The CDR3 loop reads CASSFTTRTLYEQYF. In DNA form, the CDR3 reads TGTGCCAGCAGCTTTACGACTAGAACCCTCTACGAGCAGTACTTC.

The chain combines TRBV9 with TRBJ2-1; 10 bases line up with TRBD2. Germline V gene lookup returns CDR1 SGDLS and CDR2 YYNGEE. This CDR3 has 16 residues. Trimming removed 2 bases from V and 6 bases from J; junction bases left unmatched: 8. CDR3 DNA sequence: TGTGCCAGCAGCGTTGGAGCGGGAGGGCCGGGCAATGAGCAGTTCTTC. It encodes CASSVGAGGPGNEQFF.

This chain joins TRBV24-1 and TRBJ1-2, with TRBD1 identical over 9 bases. The CDR3 is made up of 15 amino acids. The germline CDR1 and CDR2 sequences are KGHDR and SFDVKD. With V trimmed by 3 bases and J by 2 bases, 3 bases remained unmatched. The CDR3 is CATSDRTGDNYGYTF. For the CDR3, the DNA is TGTGCCACCAGTGATCGGACAGGGGACAACTATGGCTACACCTTC.

The rearrangement joins TRBV18 to TRBJ2-7, with TRBD1 as a possible D gene (6 bases). Trimming took off 6 bases at V and 5 bases at J, with 14 bases between the two ends. The CDR3 runs 13 residues. The V gene's germline CDR1 is KGHSH and CDR2 LQKENI. The CDR3 DNA sequence: TGTGCCAGCTCCGAAACAGGGTCCCACGAGCAGTACTTC. It is translated as CASSETGSHEQYF.

The chain joins TRBV11-2 to TRBJ1-1; D gene ambiguous. Trimming shortened V by 2 bases and J by 3 bases, and 7 bases separated the two germline ends. There are 13 residues in the CDR3. CDR1 SGHAT and CDR2 FQNNGV come from the germline V gene. CDR3: CASSLKGDTEAFF. The CDR3 nucleotides read TGTGCCAGCAGCTTAAAAGGAGACACTGAAGCTTTCTTT.

V and J are TRBV9 and TRBJ2-7; 9 nucleotides align to TRBD2. This CDR3 has 16 amino acids. The germline V gene encodes CDR1 SGDLS and CDR2 YYNGEE. V was pared by 4 bases and J by 0 bases, with 8 bases of the junction left unmatched. The CDR3 loop reads CASSPSGRTSSYEQYF. The CDR3 DNA reads as TGTGCCAGCAGCCCGAGCGGGAGGACGTCCTCCTACGAGCAGTACTTC.

The V gene is TRBV25-1, the J gene TRBJ1-2; maybe TRBD1 (6 bases). CDR1 and CDR2 from the germline V gene are MGHDK and SYGVNS. With 3 bases removed from V and 4 bases from J, the gap between germline ends came to 9 bases. The CDR3 is 13 amino acids. For the CDR3, the DNA is TGTGCCAGCAGTGATTTGACAGGCTATGGCTACACCTTC. Translating it yields CASSDLTGYGYTF.

J is TRBJ1-5 and V is TRBV28, with 11 bases fitting TRBD1. J was trimmed by 0 bases and V by 5 bases; bases with no gene match: 6. There are 17 residues in the CDR3. Per germline, CDR1 MDHEN and CDR2 SYDVKM. The CDR3 nucleotides are TGTGCCAGCAGTGATGGGACAGGGGGTTATAGCAATCAGCCCCAGCATTTT. Its translation is CASSDGTGGYSNQPQHF. Together with reference TRBV28 and TRBJ1-5, the CDR3 gives the full variable domain: DVKVTQSSRYLVKRTGEKVFLECVQDMDHENMFWYRQDPGLGLRLIYFSYDVKMKEKGDIPEGYSVSREKKERFSLILESASTNQTSMYLCASSDGTGGYSNQPQHFGDGTRLSIL.

This chain joins TRBV28 and TRBJ2-7; 9 positions match TRBD1. Trimming removed 5 bases from V and 2 bases from J; junction bases left unmatched: 4. The CDR3 has 14 amino acids. Germline-derived CDR1 and CDR2 are MDHEN and SYDVKM. CDR3 residues: CASSQGDRAYEQYF. The CDR3 DNA reads TGTGCCAGCAGTCAAGGGGACAGGGCCTACGAGCAGTACTTC.

The CDR3 DNA reads TGTGCCAGCAGTTTACCCCATTATAATTCACCCCTCCACTTT. This encodes CASSLPHYNSPLHF. The rearrangement joins TRBV28 to TRBJ1-6; D unclear. The CDR3 totals 14 residues. The germline gives CDR1 MDHEN, CDR2 SYDVKM. Trimming stripped 2 bases from V and 4 bases from J, with 6 bases between. Based on the CDR3 plus reference TRBV28 and TRBJ1-6, the full variable domain is DVKVTQSSRYLVKRTGEKVFLECVQDMDHENMFWYRQDPGLGLRLIYFSYDVKMKEKGDIPEGYSVSREKKERFSLILESASTNQTSMYLCASSLPHYNSPLHFGNGTRLTVT.

The chain recombines TRBV4-1 with TRBJ2-7; D is ambiguous. V was cut by 1 base and J by 6 bases, with 4 bases left in between. This CDR3 comprises 11 residues. The V gene's germline CDR1 is MGHRA and CDR2 YSYEKL. The CDR3 nucleotides are TGCGCCAGCAGCCAAGGGGCCGAGCAGTACTTC. This sequence encodes CASSQGAEQYF.

This chain links TRBV30 with TRBJ1-5; TRBD1 is a possible D gene (5 bases). This CDR3 region has 14 residues. Germline V gene sequence: CDR1 GTSNPN, CDR2 SVGIG (reference sequence). V lost 2 bases, J lost 5 bases, and 13 bases lay in between. The CDR3 DNA is TGTGCCTGGAGTAGCTCCGGGGGTCATCAGCCCCAGCATTTT. Protein product: CAWSSSGGHQPQHF.

The rearrangement joins TRBV6-5 to TRBJ1-4; 9 bases agree with TRBD1. The CDR3 covers 14 residues. After removal of 2 bases from V and 8 bases from J, the junction contained 3 bases not matched to a gene. The germline CDR1 and CDR2 sequences are MNHEY and SVGAGI. The CDR3 nucleotides are TGTGCCAGCAGTTACCTTGGACAGGGGGAAAAACTGTTTTTT. This codes for CASSYLGQGEKLFF.

This clone was seen a handful of times. The gene calls are TRBV7-9 and TRBJ2-1; 14 bases fit TRBD2. The CDR3 is 19 residues long. Germline CDR1 is SEHNR and CDR2 is FQNEAQ (reference sequence). V trimming: 0 bases; J trimming: 0 bases; junction bases outside the gene matches: 4. The CDR3 DNA reads as TGTGCCAGCAGCTTAGCGGGACTAGCGGGAGTAAGCTCCTACAATGAGCAGTTCTTC. Residues: CASSLAGLAGVSSYNEQFF.

The V and J genes are TRBV7-2 and TRBJ1-6; D gene unclear. The CDR3 contains 13 residues. V lost 6 bases and J 7 bases, leaving 10 bases between the germline ends. In germline, CDR1 is SGHTA, CDR2 FQGNSA. The CDR3 nucleotides read TGTGCCAGCAGATCGAATGGGAATTCACCCCTCCACTTT. Translated, it gives CASRSNGNSPLHF.

The rearrangement links TRBV2 to TRBJ2-2; the match to TRBD2 covers 11 bases. This CDR3 has 18 residues. Trimming at V came to 4 bases and at J to 1 base, leaving 8 bases not matched to a gene. Per germline, CDR1 SNHLY and CDR2 FYNNEI. CDR3 bases: TGTGCCAGCAGTGGGCCTAGCGGGAGGCCCAAGAACACCGGGGAGCTGTTTTTT. Amino acid sequence: CASSGPSGRPKNTGELFF.

V usage is TRBV28 and J usage is TRBJ1-1; D might be TRBD1 (5 bases). Trimming cost V 3 bases and J 1 base, with 9 bases left between them. Germline V gene lookup returns CDR1 MDHEN and CDR2 SYDVKM. The CDR3 consists of 14 residues. CDR3 nucleotide sequence: TGTGCCAGCAGTTTTAGTCAGGGGAACACTGAAGCTTTCTTT. Its protein product is CASSFSQGNTEAFF. Filled out from reference TRBV28 and TRBJ1-1, the complete variable domain reads DVKVTQSSRYLVKRTGEKVFLECVQDMDHENMFWYRQDPGLGLRLIYFSYDVKMKEKGDIPEGYSVSREKKERFSLILESASTNQTSMYLCASSFSQGNTEAFFGQGTRLTVV.

This chain joins TRBV2 and TRBJ2-1; D not certain. In germline, CDR1 is SNHLY, CDR2 FYNNEI. Trimming removed 3 bases from V and 6 bases from J, with 6 bases in between. The CDR3 has 12 residues. The CDR3 reads CASSESSNEQFF. The DNA for the CDR3 is TGTGCCAGCAGTGAGAGCTCCAATGAGCAGTTCTTC.

The chain joins TRBV7-9 to TRBJ2-3; tentative D call: TRBD2 (5 bases). This CDR3 is 15 amino acids long. Germline V gene sequence: CDR1 SEHNR, CDR2 FQNEAQ (reference sequence). V lost 2 bases and J lost 4, with 13 bases in between. The CDR3 loop reads CASSLQASLSDTQYF. DNA of the CDR3: TGTGCCAGCAGCTTACAAGCTAGCCTCTCAGATACGCAGTATTTT.

The chain employs TRBV18 and TRBJ1-4; D perhaps matches TRBD1 (5 bases). V was pared by 4 bases and J by 5 bases, with 11 bases between. This CDR3 spans 14 amino acids. Germline CDR1 is KGHSH and CDR2 is LQKENI. In nucleotides, the CDR3 is TGTGCCAGCTCACGGAGCGGGGGGAATGAAAAACTGTTTTTT. Its translation is CASSRSGGNEKLFF. Drawing the rest from reference TRBV18 and TRBJ1-4, the complete variable domain is NAGVMQNPRHLVRRRGQEARLRCSPMKGHSHVYWYRQLPEEGLKFMVYLQKENIIDESGMPKERFSAEFPKEGPSILRIQQVVRGDSAAYFCASSRSGGNEKLFFGSGTQLSVL.

The CDR3 spells CASSEGGLAGGDTQYF. CDR3 sequence (DNA): TGCGCCAGCAGTGAGGGAGGACTAGCGGGAGGGGATACGCAGTATTTT. This chain uses TRBV10-1 with TRBJ2-3; TRBD2 aligns across 15 bases. Germline-derived CDR1 and CDR2 are WNHNN and SYGVQD (reference sequence). This CDR3 is 16 amino acids long. V was pared by 2 bases and J by 6 bases, with 3 bases of the junction left unmatched.

The chain joins TRBV5-8 to TRBJ2-1, with a possible D match to TRBD2 (6 bases). V was cut by 3 bases and J by 5 bases, with 12 bases left in between. Germline V gives CDR1 SGHTS, CDR2 YDEGEE. This CDR3 comprises 14 residues. The CDR3 region has the DNA TGTGCCAGCAGCTCATATAGCGGAGACAATGAGCAGTTCTTC. Translating it yields CASSSYSGDNEQFF.

The chain carries TRBV28 and TRBJ1-2; TRBD1 matches at 7 bases. CDR1 MDHEN and CDR2 SYDVKM come from the germline V gene. The CDR3 sequence is 13 residues long. The V and J ends lost 4 bases and 4 bases, in that order; junction bases with no gene match: 3. As DNA, the CDR3 is TGTGCCAGCAGTTCCGACAGGGTCTATGGCTACACCTTC. As protein: CASSSDRVYGYTF.

This clone came up once. The chain couples TRBV27 to TRBJ2-2, with 8 bases lining up with TRBD1. The CDR3 is 15 amino acids. The trim removed 3 bases at V and 5 bases at J, leaving 5 bases unmatched. Germline-derived CDR1 and CDR2 are MNHEY and SMNVEV (reference sequence). The CDR3: CASSFRQGWTGELFF. In DNA form, the CDR3 reads TGTGCCAGCAGTTTCCGACAGGGGTGGACCGGGGAGCTGTTTTTT.

This chain uses TRBV11-2 with TRBJ2-7; 9 bases align to TRBD1. CDR1 and CDR2 (germline): SGHAT, FQNNGV. J was trimmed by 5 bases and V by 3 bases; bases with no gene match: 2. The CDR3 spans 13 residues. The CDR3 DNA reads TGTGCCAGCAGCTTCGGACAGGGGAACGAGCAGTACTTC. Translation: CASSFGQGNEQYF.

Concerning this clone: A junction boundary mismatches the germline segment, possibly from a read error. The V call is TRBV12-3 or TRBV12-4, the J call TRBJ1-2; unclear D gene. The CDR3 extends over 13 amino acids. The CDR3 here is CASSFGRNYVYTF. CDR3 DNA: TGTGCCAGCAGTTTCGGAAGGAATTATGTCTACACCTTC.